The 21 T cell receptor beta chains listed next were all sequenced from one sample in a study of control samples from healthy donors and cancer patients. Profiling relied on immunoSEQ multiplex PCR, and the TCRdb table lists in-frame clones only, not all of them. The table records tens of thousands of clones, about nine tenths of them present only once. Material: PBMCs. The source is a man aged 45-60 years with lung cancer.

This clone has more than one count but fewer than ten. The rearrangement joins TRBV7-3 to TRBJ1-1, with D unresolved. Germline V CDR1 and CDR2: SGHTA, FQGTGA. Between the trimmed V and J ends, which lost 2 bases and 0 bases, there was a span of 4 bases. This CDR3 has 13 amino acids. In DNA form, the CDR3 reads TGTGCCAGCAGCTTATCAGTGAACACTGAAGCTTTCTTT. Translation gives CASSLSVNTEAFF.

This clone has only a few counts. CDR3 residues: CATRQANNSPLHF. DNA for the CDR3: TGTGCCACCCGTCAAGCCAATAATTCACCCCTCCACTTT. The chain is built from TRBV28 and TRBJ1-6; no clear D. Germline CDR1 is MDHEN and CDR2 is SYDVKM. Between the trimmed V and J ends, which lost 10 bases and 5 bases, there was a span of 12 bases. This CDR3 is built from 13 residues.

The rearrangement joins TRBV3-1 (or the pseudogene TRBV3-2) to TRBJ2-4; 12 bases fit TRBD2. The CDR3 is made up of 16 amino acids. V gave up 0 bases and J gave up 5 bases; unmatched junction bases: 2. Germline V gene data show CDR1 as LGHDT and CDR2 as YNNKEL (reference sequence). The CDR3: CASSQDLAGGQNIQYF. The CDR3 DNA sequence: TGTGCCAGCAGCCAAGATCTAGCGGGGGGGCAAAACATTCAGTACTTC.

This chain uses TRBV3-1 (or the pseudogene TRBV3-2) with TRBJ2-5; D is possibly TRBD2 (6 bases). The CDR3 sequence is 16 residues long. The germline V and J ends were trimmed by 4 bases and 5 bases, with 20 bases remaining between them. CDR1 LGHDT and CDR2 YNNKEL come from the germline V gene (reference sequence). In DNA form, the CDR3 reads TGTGCCAGCAGCCCGGGTAGGGACTTGCTGGGGGAGACCCAGTACTTC. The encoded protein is CASSPGRDLLGETQYF.

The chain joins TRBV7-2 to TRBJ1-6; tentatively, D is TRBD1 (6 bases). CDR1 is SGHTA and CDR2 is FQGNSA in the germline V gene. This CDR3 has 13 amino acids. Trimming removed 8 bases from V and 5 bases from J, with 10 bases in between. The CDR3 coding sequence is TGTGCCAGCGCAGGACAGAATAATTCACCCCTCCACTTT. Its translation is CASAGQNNSPLHF.

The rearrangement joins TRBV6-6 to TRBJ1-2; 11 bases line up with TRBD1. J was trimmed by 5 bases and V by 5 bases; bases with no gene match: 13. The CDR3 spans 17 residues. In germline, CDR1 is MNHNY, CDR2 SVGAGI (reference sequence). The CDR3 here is CASSPRDRGFLPYGYTF. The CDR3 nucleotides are TGTGCCAGCAGTCCCCGGGACAGGGGGTTTCTCCCTTATGGCTACACCTTC.

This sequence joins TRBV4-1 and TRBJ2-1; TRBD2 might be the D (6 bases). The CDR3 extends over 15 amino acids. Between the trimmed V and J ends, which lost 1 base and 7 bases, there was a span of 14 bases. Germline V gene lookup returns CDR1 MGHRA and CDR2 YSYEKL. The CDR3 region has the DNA TGCGCCAGCAGCCAAGCGGGCGGGGATGGGAATGAGCAGTTCTTC. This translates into CASSQAGGDGNEQFF.

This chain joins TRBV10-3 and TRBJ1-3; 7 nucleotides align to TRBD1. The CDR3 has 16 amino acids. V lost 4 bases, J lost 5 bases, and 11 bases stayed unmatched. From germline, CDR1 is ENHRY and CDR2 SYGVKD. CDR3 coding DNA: TGTGCCATCAGTGGATTTGGGACAGCGCAGAGAAACACCATATATTTT. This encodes CAISGFGTAQRNTIYF.

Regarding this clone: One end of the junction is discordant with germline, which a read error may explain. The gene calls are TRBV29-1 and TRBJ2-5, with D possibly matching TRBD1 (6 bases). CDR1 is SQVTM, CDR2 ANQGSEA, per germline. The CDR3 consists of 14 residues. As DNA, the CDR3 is TGCAGCGTGGAAGGACAGCTCGGTGGAGAGACCCAGTACTTC. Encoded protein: CSVEGQLGGETQYF.

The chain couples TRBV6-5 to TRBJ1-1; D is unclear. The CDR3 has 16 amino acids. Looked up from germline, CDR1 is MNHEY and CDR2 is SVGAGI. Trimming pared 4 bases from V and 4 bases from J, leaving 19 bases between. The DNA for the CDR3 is TGTGCCAGCAGTTCCTCAAGGACGGTTCTGACCACTGAAGCTTTCTTT. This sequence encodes CASSSSRTVLTTEAFF.

CDR3 coding DNA: TGTGCCAGCAGCTTCAAGCGTTCTAATGAAAAACTGTTTTTT. It yields the protein CASSFKRSNEKLFF. The rearrangement links TRBV11-2 to TRBJ1-4; D uncertain. V was shortened by 3 bases and J by 3 bases, with 8 bases between the two germline ends. The CDR3 length is 14 residues. Germline-derived CDR1 and CDR2 are SGHAT and FQNNGV.

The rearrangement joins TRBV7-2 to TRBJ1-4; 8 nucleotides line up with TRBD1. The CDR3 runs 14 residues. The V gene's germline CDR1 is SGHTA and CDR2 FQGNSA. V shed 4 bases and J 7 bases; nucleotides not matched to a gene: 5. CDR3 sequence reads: CASSSQGGIEKLFF. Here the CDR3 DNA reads TGTGCCAGCAGCTCACAGGGGGGTATTGAAAAACTGTTTTTT.

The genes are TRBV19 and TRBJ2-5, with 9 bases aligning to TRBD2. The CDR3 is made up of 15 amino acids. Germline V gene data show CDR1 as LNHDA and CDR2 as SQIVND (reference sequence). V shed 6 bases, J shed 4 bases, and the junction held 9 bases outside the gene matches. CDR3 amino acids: CASSGQRGDRETQYF. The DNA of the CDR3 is TGTGCCAGTAGCGGCCAGCGGGGGGATCGAGAGACCCAGTACTTC.

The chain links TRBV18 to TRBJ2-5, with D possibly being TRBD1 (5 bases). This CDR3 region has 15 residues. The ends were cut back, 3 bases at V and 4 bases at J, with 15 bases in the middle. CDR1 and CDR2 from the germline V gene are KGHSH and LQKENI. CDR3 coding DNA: TGTGCCAGCTCACCTCAGGACACCCCGGCAGAGACCCAGTACTTC. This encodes CASSPQDTPAETQYF.

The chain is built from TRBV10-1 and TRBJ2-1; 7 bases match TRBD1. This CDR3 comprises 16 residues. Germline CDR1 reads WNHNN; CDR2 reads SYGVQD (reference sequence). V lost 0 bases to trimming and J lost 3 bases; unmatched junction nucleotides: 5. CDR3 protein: CASSESRGLSYNEQFF. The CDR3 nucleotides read TGCGCCAGCAGTGAGTCGAGGGGGCTCAGCTACAATGAGCAGTTCTTC.

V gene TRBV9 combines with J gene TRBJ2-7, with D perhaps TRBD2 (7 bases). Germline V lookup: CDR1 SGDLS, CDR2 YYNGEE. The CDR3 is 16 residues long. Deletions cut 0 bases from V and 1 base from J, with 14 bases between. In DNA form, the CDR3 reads TGTGCCAGCAGCGTAGCTCTGGGGGGGCAATCCTACGAGCAGTACTTC. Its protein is CASSVALGGQSYEQYF.

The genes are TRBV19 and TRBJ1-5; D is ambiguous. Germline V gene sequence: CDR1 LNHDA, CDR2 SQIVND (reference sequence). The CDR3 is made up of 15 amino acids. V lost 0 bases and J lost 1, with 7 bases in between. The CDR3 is CASSIEGWSNQPQHF. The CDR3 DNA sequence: TGTGCCAGTAGTATAGAGGGTTGGAGCAATCAGCCCCAGCATTTT.

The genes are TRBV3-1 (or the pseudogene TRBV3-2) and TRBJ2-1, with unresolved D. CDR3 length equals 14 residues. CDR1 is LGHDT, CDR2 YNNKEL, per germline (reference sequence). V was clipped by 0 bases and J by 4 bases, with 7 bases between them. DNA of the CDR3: TGTGCCAGCAGCCAAGATGGTCGATACAATGAGCAGTTCTTC. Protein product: CASSQDGRYNEQFF.

The chain's CDR3 is CSASPLEAFF. The CDR3 DNA follows: TGCAGTGCTAGTCCGCTTGAAGCTTTCTTT. The V gene is TRBV20-1, the J gene TRBJ1-1; D is ambiguous. Germline V gene lookup returns CDR1 DFQATT and CDR2 SNEGSKA (reference sequence). This CDR3 spans 10 amino acids. V lost 3 bases and J 7 bases, leaving 6 bases between the germline ends.

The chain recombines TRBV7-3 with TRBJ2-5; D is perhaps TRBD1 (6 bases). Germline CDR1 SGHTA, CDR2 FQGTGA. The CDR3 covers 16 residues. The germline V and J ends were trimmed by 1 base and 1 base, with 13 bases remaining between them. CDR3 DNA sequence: TGTGCCAGCAGCTTAATCGGCCAGGGGACCCAAGAGACCCAGTACTTC. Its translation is CASSLIGQGTQETQYF. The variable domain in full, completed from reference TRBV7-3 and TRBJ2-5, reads GAGVSQTPSNKVTEKGKYVELRCDPISGHTALYWYRQSLGQGPEFLIYFQGTGAADDSGLPNDRFFAVRPEGSVSTLKIQRTERGDSAVYLCASSLIGQGTQETQYFGPGTRLLVL.

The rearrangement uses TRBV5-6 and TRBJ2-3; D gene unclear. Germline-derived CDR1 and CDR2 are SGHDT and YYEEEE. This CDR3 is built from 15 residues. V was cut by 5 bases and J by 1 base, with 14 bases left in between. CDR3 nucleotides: TGTGCCAGCAGTGCCTTCGATCGGCGCACAGATACGCAGTATTTT. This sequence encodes CASSAFDRRTDTQYF.